This T cell receptor (beta chain) was obtained from a study of cytomegalovirus exposure and HLA in healthy donors. Study-level findings and limits: Later analysis showed most CMV-associated TCR beta chains appearing HLA-restricted.

13 Jbeta primers and 60 Vbeta primers were used for the PCR. Clones were sequenced by immunoSEQ multiplex PCR, and TCRdb holds only the in-frame ones, with some missing. The sample yields fewer than 150,000 clones, approximately 71% seen once. For this clone: Its antigen remains unidentified.

CDR3 size: 16 residues. Unmatched junction bases numbered 5, after V lost 2 bases and J lost 2 bases. The germline V gene encodes CDR1 LNHDA and CDR2 SQIVND (reference sequence). This sequence joins TRBV19 and TRBJ2-1, with 8 nucleotides matching TRBD2. The source of this sequence is a young man in good health and CMV-seronegative. The source material was PBMCs. The CDR3 protein is CASSISLAGAYNEQFF. CDR3 DNA sequence: TGTGCCAGTAGTATAAGTCTAGCGGGCGCCTACAATGAGCAGTTCTTC.